This TCR beta chain was retrieved from a study of graft-versus-host responses after intestinal transplantation (dated by TCRdb to the early 2020s). About the full investigation: Recipients received multivisceral, liver-intestinal, or isolated intestinal transplants. Of the 20 to 30 intestinal transplant recipients enrolled in the cohort, one of whom was a retransplant, a few patients without pretransplant specimens were excluded. Rather than going through the commercial service, samples from three later patients were sequenced in-house on an Illumina MiSeq and processed with MiXCR. Anti-thymocyte globulin induction was given to all recipients, followed by maintenance tacrolimus and steroids for about 3 years. A peak of at least 4% donor T cells among recipient peripheral blood mononuclear cells was the definition used for donor T cell macrochimerism. Alloreactive clones were identified by sequencing pre-transplant mixed lymphocyte reaction products and comparing these products with unstimulated pre-transplant donor and recipient T cells. Graft-versus-host and host-versus-graft alloreactive T cell clones were tracked in the graft, circulation and bone marrow after intestinal transplantation using bulk TCR-beta CDR3 sequencing.

In the first month after transplant, blood samples were collected up to 4 times, and after that at least monthly when available. Library prep was done by the immunoSEQ multiplex PCR assay. Adaptive Biotechnologies carried out high-throughput TCR-beta CDR3 sequencing of genomic DNA for most patients. Per the original workflow: Adaptive's ImmunoSEQ software was the source of the TCR sequencing data for 18 patients, while three other patients were processed with MiXCR and VDJtools. CDR3 nucleotide sequences shared between donor and recipient were removed because their origin could not be assigned. At least 2-fold expansion over unstimulated cells and a minimum CFSE-low frequency of 0.002% (template counts) or 0.001% (read counts) were required for clones to be classified as alloreactive. Clones detected in sequenced pre-transplant spleen, lymph node, or MLR CFSE-low populations of the donor or recipient were defined as mappable. Cumulative frequency of alloreactive clones was calculated as a percentage of all sequences weighted by copy number. Sourced from immuneACCESS, this table was stored by TCRdb with only in-frame sequences that have V and J called. A share of the clones is absent; for the studies checked, an unresolved V gene accounts for under half, and the remainder has no known explanation. Clone size and the V and J calls come from that table; the DNA yielded D and trimming. The sample table shows more than 10,000 clones, and 93% are seen once. The ten largest clones capture 4.4% of the sample.

The CDR3 spans 13 residues, from the cysteine through the phenylalanine. Only CDR3 DNA is held: 39 bases, read in frame from base 1. CDR1 and CDR2 are drawn from the germline V gene: SGHTA, FQGNSA. V and J are truncated by 6 bases and 6 bases respectively, leaving an intervening sequence of 14 bases. The study at large found these results: Peak levels of circulating GvH clones were associated with declines in HvG clones early after transplant. In patients with donor T cell macrochimerism, the allografts had high GvH to HvG T cell clonal ratios. Conclusions were limited by the relatively low number and heterogeneity of intestinal transplant patients. GvH clones were detected in recipient bone marrow, and some of these GvH clones were observed earlier in ileal mucosa or blood, consistent with an intestinal mucosal origin.

This clone was picked up one time. The antigen this receptor binds is unknown. No qualities accompany the bases; no much larger clone lies one base away. The sequencing here drew on PBMCs, taken 1032 days after intestinal transplantation. This receptor was taken from a human patient who received an intestinal transplant, so some T cells may come from the graft donor. The chain is encoded by TRBV7-2 joined to TRBJ1-1; too little of a D gene remains to name it. The CDR3 loop reads CASRWTSGAEAFF. The sequenced DNA: TGTGCCAGCAGATGGACCTCTGGCGCTGAAGCTTTCTTT.